A single sample is the source of the 20 T cell receptor beta chains below, sequenced in a study of radiation and T cells in renal cell carcinoma. Time point reported: blood 4 weeks post-SBRT, at nephrectomy. Treatment here: 15 Gy SBRT to primary tumor, nephrectomy 4 weeks later. Some clones are missing from TCRdb's copy, which holds only in-frame ones; the method was immunoSEQ multiplex PCR. The sample consists of approximately 92,000 clones, over 80% of them appearing once. Specimen: blood, collected from a patient whose treatment included radiotherapy and nephrectomy. The origin of the receptors is a man in his forties or fifties with renal cell carcinoma.

This chain connects TRBV2 to TRBJ1-2; D is uncertain. This CDR3 region has 12 residues. V lost 4 bases and J lost 5, with 8 bases in between. CDR1 is SNHLY and CDR2 is FYNNEI in the germline V gene. The DNA for the CDR3 is TGTGCCAGCAGTGGAACGCGGTATGGCTACACCTTC. Translation gives CASSGTRYGYTF.

The chain carries TRBV6-5 and TRBJ1-6; unclear D gene. Germline V CDR1 and CDR2: MNHEY, SVGAGI. This CDR3 has 15 residues. With 7 bases removed from V and 10 bases from J, the gap between germline ends came to 20 bases. In nucleotides, the CDR3 is TGTGCCAGCATCGCCGATTATGGCGGAAGCTCACCCCTCCACTTT. Amino acids: CASIADYGGSSPLHF.

The chain employs TRBV6-5 and TRBJ2-3; TRBD2 agrees at 9 bases. Trimming took 5 bases from V and 5 from J; bases not matched to a gene: 2. The CDR3 runs to 13 residues. Per the germline V gene, CDR1 is MNHEY and CDR2 is SVGAGI. CDR3 residues: CASSKAGGDTQYF. The CDR3, as DNA: TGTGCCAGCAGTAAAGCGGGGGGAGATACGCAGTATTTT.

The gene calls are TRBV21-1 and TRBJ1-5. TRBV21-1 is labeled a pseudogene. The CDR3 contains 20 residues. The CDR3 loop reads CASSKWEKLVTVNSNQPQHF. CDR3 coding DNA: TGTGCCAGCAGCAAATGGGAAAAGTTGGTCACAGTTAATAGCAATCAGCCCCAGCATTTT.

This chain joins TRBV6-5 and TRBJ1-2; D is perhaps TRBD1 (6 bases). CDR3 length: 13 amino acids. The V end was cut by 8 bases, the J end by 4 bases, with 14 bases between. CDR1 is MNHEY, CDR2 SVGAGI, per germline. CDR3 sequence: CASGDTRFYGYTF. DNA of the CDR3: TGTGCCAGCGGGGACACGAGGTTCTATGGCTACACCTTC.

This clone showed up just a few times. The CDR3 bases are TGTGCCTGGAGTGTACAGCGTTGGCAGCCCCAGCATTTT. The encoded protein is CAWSVQRWQPQHF. The chain employs TRBV30 and TRBJ1-5, with D uncertain. The ends were cut back, 0 bases at V and 7 bases at J, with 10 bases in the middle. This CDR3 comprises 13 residues. Germline V lookup: CDR1 GTSNPN, CDR2 SVGIG (reference sequence).

Only a few counts were recorded for this clone. The chain recombines TRBV29-1 with TRBJ2-5; weak D call: TRBD2 (6 bases). V was clipped by 3 bases and J by 4 bases, with 15 bases between them. The CDR3 covers 14 residues. Germline-derived CDR1 and CDR2 are SQVTM and ANQGSEA. In DNA, the CDR3 is TGCAGCGTTGAGGTGGGGGGTTTAAGAGAGACCCAGTACTTC. Protein sequence: CSVEVGGLRETQYF.

The chain recombines TRBV27 with TRBJ1-1; 7 bases are shared with TRBD1. CDR1 and CDR2 (germline): MNHEY, SMNVEV (reference sequence). The CDR3 sequence is 15 residues long. The V gene end was trimmed by 5 bases and the J gene end by 1 base; junction bases not matched to a gene: 7. The CDR3 protein is CASSPINRGNTEAFF. CDR3 sequence (DNA): TGTGCCAGCAGTCCAATCAACAGGGGGAACACTGAAGCTTTCTTT.

CDR3 sequence: CASSPRTDGNYGYTF. CDR3 DNA: TGTGCCAGCAGCCCCCGGACGGACGGAAACTATGGCTACACCTTC. The V and J genes are TRBV11-2 and TRBJ1-2; D remains ambiguous. Germline lookup yields CDR1 SGHAT and CDR2 FQNNGV. V shed 5 bases and J shed 2 bases, with 15 bases lying between them. The CDR3 runs 15 residues.

This sequence joins TRBV28 and TRBJ2-3; D unclear. CDR3 length: 15 residues. Germline assignment: CDR1 MDHEN and CDR2 SYDVKM. The ends were cut back, 5 bases at V and 7 bases at J, with 19 bases in the middle. The CDR3 region is CASSPALVGAHTQYF. The CDR3 nucleotides are TGTGCCAGCAGTCCCGCCCTAGTAGGAGCTCATACGCAGTATTTT.

V and J are TRBV6-1 and TRBJ2-7; TRBD1 matches 8 bases. The CDR3 is made up of 15 amino acids. The J segment lost 3 bases and the V segment lost 6 bases, leaving 10 bases of the junction unmatched. Germline V gene sequence: CDR1 MNHNS, CDR2 SASEGT. The CDR3 reads CASRSPDRVGYEQYF. The CDR3 DNA is TGTGCCAGCAGGTCCCCGGACAGGGTAGGCTACGAGCAGTACTTC.

The chain is built from TRBV15 and TRBJ2-5, with D tentatively TRBD1 (6 bases). With 0 bases removed from V and 5 bases from J, the gap between germline ends came to 13 bases. Germline CDR1 reads LNHNV; CDR2 reads YYDKDF (reference sequence). The CDR3 is 15 residues long. CDR3 nucleotide sequence: TGTGCCACCAGCAGAGATGGTGGCAGGGGTGAGACCCAGTACTTC. Encoded protein: CATSRDGGRGETQYF.

The gene calls are TRBV5-1 and TRBJ2-3; D call uncertain. Germline V lookup: CDR1 SGHRS, CDR2 YFSETQ. Trimming shortened V by 0 bases and J by 2 bases, and 7 bases separated the two germline ends. The CDR3 covers 14 residues. The CDR3 sequence is CASSLEQLTDTQYF. In DNA, the CDR3 is TGCGCCAGCAGCTTGGAACAGCTCACAGATACGCAGTATTTT.

The chain joins TRBV5-4 to TRBJ1-5; 9 bases fit TRBD1. CDR1 and CDR2 from the germline V gene are SGHNT and YYREEE (reference sequence). The CDR3 loop spans 15 amino acids. Trimming took 2 bases from V and 7 from J; bases not matched to a gene: 7. For the CDR3, the DNA is TGTGCCAGCAGCTTACAGGGGGCTTCAGGGCAGCCCCAGCATTTT. Encoded protein: CASSLQGASGQPQHF.

The V gene is TRBV7-3, the J gene TRBJ1-5, with D unclear. The V end lost 4 bases, the J end lost 6 bases, and 10 bases lay between the germline ends. This CDR3 has 13 amino acids. Germline V gene data show CDR1 as SGHTA and CDR2 as FQGTGA. For the CDR3, the DNA is TGTGCCAGCAGCTCGGGCTTCGGTCAGCCCCAGCATTTT. This gives the protein CASSSGFGQPQHF.

The V gene is TRBV4-3, the J gene TRBJ2-1; tentatively, D is TRBD1 or TRBD2 (5 bases each). The CDR3 consists of 15 residues. V lost 0 bases to trimming and J lost 6 bases, with 12 bases between them. From germline, CDR1 is LGHNA and CDR2 YSLEER. In nucleotides, the CDR3 is TGCGCCAGCAGCCAAGACACGGGGACCGGCAATGAGCAGTTCTTC. It yields the protein CASSQDTGTGNEQFF.

J is TRBJ1-1 and V is TRBV18; 8 positions agree with TRBD1. Trimming at V came to 3 bases and at J to 1 base, leaving 1 base not matched to a gene. This CDR3 has 14 amino acids. From germline, CDR1 is KGHSH and CDR2 LQKENI. Written as DNA, the CDR3 is TGTGCCAGCTCACCTGGACAGGGGAACACTGAAGCTTTCTTT. This sequence encodes CASSPGQGNTEAFF.

This clone was seen only a few times. The chain has TRBV7-2 and TRBJ1-3, with unresolved D. Germline V CDR1 and CDR2: SGHTA, FQGNSA. V gave up 6 bases and J gave up 3 bases, with 21 bases separating them. The CDR3 covers 17 residues. The CDR3 bases are TGTGCCAGCAGTCCCTTTACGGGCGCTGGTGGTGGAAACACCATATATTTT. It is translated as CASSPFTGAGGGNTIYF.

V is TRBV19 and J is TRBJ2-7; tentatively, D is TRBD1 or TRBD2 (5 bases each). The germline V gene encodes CDR1 LNHDA and CDR2 SQIVND (reference sequence). There are 16 residues in the CDR3. V lost 4 bases, J lost 3 bases, and 19 bases lay in between. As DNA, the CDR3 is TGTGCCAGTAGTACAAAACGCTGGGACGGTCTCTACGAGCAGTACTTC. Its protein product is CASSTKRWDGLYEQYF.

This chain joins TRBV19 and TRBJ2-1; 9 nucleotides align to TRBD2. With V trimmed by 5 bases and J by 1 base, 6 bases remained unmatched. The V gene's germline CDR1 is LNHDA and CDR2 SQIVND (reference sequence). The CDR3 runs to 16 residues. For the CDR3, the DNA is TGTGCCAGTAGTCCTACTAGCGGGCCATCCTACAATGAGCAGTTCTTC. Its protein is CASSPTSGPSYNEQFF.